The TCR beta chain described here comes from a study of Graves' ophthalmopathy and Graves' hyperthyroidism. Study-level points and caveats: Blood was where most expanded thyroid clonotypes above 0.001 frequency also turned up.

This clonotype occurred many times. As yet, its antigen is unknown. Using RNA transcripts, the TCR beta CDR3 regions were amplified. In the first round, RT-PCR was carried out with HTBI primers, and a multiplex PCR formed the second round. TCRdb recomputed calls from the multiplex PCR reads with MiXCR, one row per CDR3 protein. This sample carries fewer than 600,000 distinct CDR3 sequences, under 15% of them seen once, and the ten largest clones take about 10%. With a duration under 3 months, ophthalmopathy in the donors showed moderate-to-severe activity, CAS ≥3 and NOSPECS ≥4. Diagnosis was based on clinical symptoms, serum thyroxine, TRAb, thyroid ultrasound and orbital computed tomography. Trimming took off 5 bases at V and 6 bases at J, with 17 bases between the two ends. The CDR3 length is 14 residues. Germline V CDR1 and CDR2: SGHRS, YFSETQ.

This clonotype originated in a woman in her 30s with Graves' ophthalmopathy. Source material: blood. The chain links TRBV5-1 to TRBJ1-2; maybe TRBD1 (6 bases). The CDR3 loop reads CASRQRGGIDGYTF. CDR3 in DNA: TGCGCCAGCAGGCAACGAGGGGGTATTGATGGCTACACCTTC.